These 23 T cell receptor beta chains were all obtained from the same sample, sequenced in a study of blood T cells in healthy people across ages. Using a J-beta primer mix together with a sample-barcoded 5' primer, a second PCR was run for roughly 6 to 11 cycles. TCRdb processed the 5' RACE reads anew with MiXCR; each CDR3 protein has one entry. The data hold 730,000 or so distinct CDR3 sequences, with around 46% observed a single time. The sequenced sample consisted of blood. The source of these receptors is a woman aged 60-75 years in good health.

The chain recombines TRBV13 with TRBJ2-1; a possible D gene is TRBD2 (5 bases). Germline CDR1 reads PRHDT; CDR2 reads FYEKMQ (reference sequence). The CDR3 runs 13 residues. V lost 5 bases and J lost 4, with 9 bases in between. The CDR3 reads CASSRGRYNEQFF. Written as DNA, the CDR3 is TGTGCCAGCAGCCGGGGAAGGTACAATGAGCAGTTCTTC.

Concerning this clonotype: Relative to the germline gene, one junction end is altered; a read error may explain this. CDR3 in amino acids: CANSSGRVYGQYF. CDR3 DNA sequence: TGTGCCAACAGCAGCGGGAGGGTCTACGGGCAGTACTTC. The rearrangement links TRBV7-2 to TRBJ2-5; TRBD2 agrees at 10 bases. Germline loops: CDR1 SGHTA, CDR2 FQGNSA. The CDR3 is made up of 13 amino acids.

The rearrangement uses TRBV7-3 and TRBJ2-1; D remains unclear. The CDR3 spans 16 residues. V shed 2 bases and J shed 4 bases, with 15 bases lying between them. Germline V lookup: CDR1 SGHTA, CDR2 FQGTGA. The CDR3 DNA is TGTGCCAGCAGCTTAGGGCCTAGTCGGTTTTACAATGAGCAGTTCTTC. It translates to CASSLGPSRFYNEQFF.

The chain links TRBV28 to TRBJ2-5, with TRBD1 matching 10 bases. The V gene end was trimmed by 6 bases and the J gene end by 2 bases; junction bases not matched to a gene: 9. Germline V gene sequence: CDR1 MDHEN, CDR2 SYDVKM. The CDR3 is 16 residues long. Here the CDR3 DNA reads TGTGCCAGCAGAAATCAGGACAGGGGGGTACAAGAGACCCAGTACTTC. This sequence encodes CASRNQDRGVQETQYF.

The J gene is TRBJ1-3, the V gene TRBV7-6; TRBD1 aligns across 8 bases. J gave up 14 bases and V 4 bases, and 7 bases lay outside the gene matches. The CDR3 covers 12 residues. CDR1 and CDR2 (germline): SGHVS, FNYEAQ. The CDR3 DNA sequence: TGTGCCAGCAGCTCCTCGACAGGGGCTGTATATTTT. Its translation: CASSSSTGAVYF.

This clonotype turned up a few times. The CDR3 reads CSVGTARTQYF. The CDR3 DNA reads as TGCAGCGTCGGGACAGCTCGGACCCAGTACTTC. The rearrangement links TRBV29-1 to TRBJ2-5, with 7 bases aligning to TRBD1. In germline, CDR1 is SQVTM, CDR2 ANQGSEA. The V and J ends lost 6 bases and 7 bases, in that order; junction bases with no gene match: 5. The CDR3 is 11 amino acids.

The gene calls are TRBV3-1 and TRBJ2-5, with no clear D. Germline-derived CDR1 and CDR2 are LGHDT and YNNKEL (reference sequence). Trimming took off 2 bases at V and 5 bases at J, with 9 bases between the two ends. The CDR3 consists of 13 residues. CDR3 sequence: CASSQQVGETQYF. In DNA form, the CDR3 reads TGTGCCAGCAGCCAACAGGTTGGGGAGACCCAGTACTTC.

This rearrangement joins TRBV9 to TRBJ2-7, with no clear D. The CDR3 contains 15 residues. V lost 0 bases and J lost 1, with 11 bases in between. Germline loops: CDR1 SGDLS, CDR2 YYNGEE. The CDR3 sequence is CASSVDDSPSYEQYF. CDR3 nucleotides: TGTGCCAGCAGCGTAGATGATAGCCCATCCTACGAGCAGTACTTC.

The V and J genes are TRBV10-3 and TRBJ2-1; D gene uncertain. There are 14 residues in the CDR3. The V gene lost 10 bases and the J gene lost 0 bases, with 13 bases spanning the gap. Germline CDR1 ENHRY, CDR2 SYGVKD. The CDR3 sequence is CATSKGYSYNEQFF. The CDR3 nucleotides read TGTGCCACTTCGAAGGGATACTCCTACAATGAGCAGTTCTTC.

At least ten counts were recorded for this clonotype. The J gene is TRBJ2-3, the V gene TRBV20-1; 11 positions agree with TRBD2. This CDR3 is 15 amino acids long. V trimming: 1 base; J trimming: 0 bases; junction bases outside the gene matches: 0. The germline gives CDR1 DFQATT, CDR2 SNEGSKA (reference sequence). DNA for the CDR3: TGCAGTGCTAGAGTAGCGGGGGGGAGCACAGATACGCAGTATTTT. Protein product: CSARVAGGSTDTQYF.

This chain connects TRBV18 to TRBJ1-5; perhaps TRBD1 as D (5 bases). The CDR3 runs to 16 residues. Trimming cost V 0 bases and J 4 bases, with 13 bases left between them. From germline, CDR1 is KGHSH and CDR2 LQKENI. Here the CDR3 reads CASSPPGGVANQPQHF. The CDR3 DNA reads TGTGCCAGCTCACCACCCGGAGGGGTGGCTAATCAGCCCCAGCATTTT. The variable domain in full, with the rest retrieved from reference TRBV18 and TRBJ1-5, is NAGVMQNPRHLVRRRGQEARLRCSPMKGHSHVYWYRQLPEEGLKFMVYLQKENIIDESGMPKERFSAEFPKEGPSILRIQQVVRGDSAAYFCASSPPGGVANQPQHFGDGTRLSIL.

The V gene is TRBV5-1, the J gene TRBJ1-5; 8 bases agree with TRBD1. The CDR3 is 19 residues long. V lost 0 bases and J lost 2; bases outside the gene matches: 13. Germline CDR1 SGHRS, CDR2 YFSETQ. CDR3: CASSLAGQGRTLRNQPQHF. CDR3 sequence (DNA): TGCGCCAGCAGCTTGGCCGGACAGGGACGTACCCTCCGCAATCAGCCCCAGCATTTT.

The genes are TRBV7-2 and TRBJ1-2; 7 nucleotides match TRBD1. This CDR3 is 15 amino acids long. Trimming removed 2 bases from V and 6 bases from J; junction bases left unmatched: 9. The V gene's germline CDR1 is SGHTA and CDR2 FQGNSA. The CDR3 reads CASSLRAGGDDGYTF. In DNA form, the CDR3 reads TGTGCCAGCAGCTTACGGGCAGGGGGGGATGATGGCTACACCTTC.

This clonotype turned up a few times. The chain carries TRBV4-3 and TRBJ2-1; 9 bases match TRBD1. The J call may be mistaken, given a closer DNA end match to TRBJ2-7. CDR1 and CDR2 (germline): LGHNA, YSLEER. The CDR3 totals 15 residues. CDR3 DNA: TGCGCCAGCAGCCCCGGGACAGGGCACTACAATGAGCAGTACTTC. Translation gives CASSPGTGHYNEQYF.

A few counts support this clonotype. Germline is not matched at one junction end, which may reflect a read error. V and J are TRBV3-1 and TRBJ2-3, with TRBD2 matching over 8 bases. This CDR3 comprises 13 residues. Germline V CDR1 and CDR2: LGHDT, YNNKEL (reference sequence). The CDR3 loop is CASGGPGTDTQYF. CDR3 bases: TGCGCCAGCGGGGGACCCGGCACAGATACGCAGTATTTT.

This clonotype has just a few counts. The V call is TRBV7-9, the J call TRBJ2-1; 9 bases are a match to TRBD1. Germline CDR1 SEHNR, CDR2 FQNEAQ (reference sequence). V trimming: 5 bases; J trimming: 8 bases; junction bases outside the gene matches: 7. The CDR3 contains 14 residues. The DNA of the CDR3 is TGTGCCAGCAGCAAACAGGGGGCAATCGATGAGCAGTTCTTC. Translated: CASSKQGAIDEQFF. Complete variable domain (other parts from reference TRBV7-9 and TRBJ2-1): DTGVSQNPRHKITKRGQNVTFRCDPISEHNRLYWYRQTLGQGPEFLTYFQNEAQLEKSRLLSDRFSAERPKGSFSTLEIQRTEQGDSAMYLCASSKQGAIDEQFFGPGTRLTVL.

The chain links TRBV20-1 to TRBJ1-5; D might be TRBD1 (5 bases). With 2 bases removed from V and 6 bases from J, the gap between germline ends came to 14 bases. CDR1 is DFQATT, CDR2 SNEGSKA, per germline (reference sequence). The CDR3 has 14 amino acids. The CDR3 loop is CSARSIRAVQPQHF. The CDR3 DNA follows: TGCAGTGCTAGATCCATCAGGGCGGTTCAGCCCCAGCATTTT.

V is TRBV3-1 and J is TRBJ1-2, with TRBD1 as a possible D gene (5 bases). Germline V lookup: CDR1 LGHDT, CDR2 YNNKEL (reference sequence). The CDR3 covers 15 residues. Trimming cost V 5 bases and J 2 bases, with 15 bases left between them. The CDR3 bases are TGTGCCAGCAGCTCCCCCGGGGCAGGAAACTATGGCTACACCTTC. Its translation is CASSSPGAGNYGYTF. The full variable domain, its missing parts supplied by reference TRBV3-1 and TRBJ1-2, is DTAVSQTPKYLVTQMGNDKSIKCEQNLGHDTMYWYKQDSKKFLKIMFSYNNKELIINETVPNRFSPKSPDKAHLNLHINSLELGDSAVYFCASSSPGAGNYGYTFGSGTRLTVV.

This clonotype was seen only a few times. The chain joins TRBV7-9 to TRBJ2-5; no definite D call. The germline CDR1 and CDR2 sequences are SEHNR and FQNEAQ (reference sequence). This CDR3 has 10 amino acids. V lost 10 bases and J lost 4, with 7 bases in between. CDR3 bases: TGTGCCATTTCTGGAGAGACCCAGTACTTC. Its translation is CAISGETQYF.

By share of the sample, this clonotype is medium-sized. The J gene is TRBJ2-5, the V gene TRBV20-1; TRBD2 matches at 15 bases. Losses at the gene ends were 6 bases for V and 4 bases for J; bases not matched to a gene: 9. The CDR3 has 16 amino acids. CDR1 DFQATT and CDR2 SNEGSKA come from the germline V gene (reference sequence). As DNA, the CDR3 is TGCAGTGCAACCGAGGCGGGACTAGCGGGAGGAGAGACCCAGTACTTC. The encoded protein is CSATEAGLAGGETQYF.

This clonotype was seen only a few times. The V call is TRBV7-9, the J call TRBJ2-4, with D maybe TRBD1 (6 bases). The J call may be wrong; the DNA end is better matched by TRBJ2-7. The CDR3 spans 14 residues. The germline CDR1 and CDR2 sequences are SEHNR and FQNEAQ (reference sequence). The CDR3 nucleotides are TGTGCCAGCAGCCTAACAGGGCCCCCGGGCGAGCAGTACTTC. Protein sequence: CASSLTGPPGEQYF.

This clonotype has more than one count but fewer than ten. The chain couples TRBV6-5 to TRBJ2-1; 8 bases line up with TRBD2. The germline V gene encodes CDR1 MNHEY and CDR2 SVGAGI. V shed 4 bases, J shed 2 bases, and the junction held 7 bases outside the gene matches. This CDR3 comprises 16 residues. This CDR3 reads CASSSQAGGPYNEQFF. The DNA for the CDR3 is TGTGCCAGCAGTTCCCAGGCGGGGGGCCCCTACAATGAGCAGTTCTTC.

The rearrangement links TRBV20-1 to TRBJ1-6; tentatively, D is TRBD1 (6 bases). CDR1 is DFQATT and CDR2 is SNEGSKA in the germline V gene (reference sequence). This CDR3 is 16 amino acids long. Trimming removed 1 base from V and 0 bases from J, with 10 bases in between. CDR3: CSARAGVSSYNSPLHF. CDR3 sequence (DNA): TGCAGTGCTAGAGCAGGGGTTAGCTCCTATAATTCACCCCTCCACTTT.